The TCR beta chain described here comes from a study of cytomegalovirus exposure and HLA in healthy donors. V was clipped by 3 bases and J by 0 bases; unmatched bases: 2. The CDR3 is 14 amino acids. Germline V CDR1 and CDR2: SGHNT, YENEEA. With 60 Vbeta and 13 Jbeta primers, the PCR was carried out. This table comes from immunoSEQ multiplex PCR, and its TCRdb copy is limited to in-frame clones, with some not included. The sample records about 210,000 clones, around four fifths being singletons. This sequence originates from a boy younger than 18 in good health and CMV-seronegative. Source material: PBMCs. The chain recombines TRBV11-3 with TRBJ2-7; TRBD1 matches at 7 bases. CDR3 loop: CASSLTGSSYEQYF. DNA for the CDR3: TGTGCCAGCAGCTTGACAGGGTCCTCCTACGAGCAGTACTTC.